The 3 T cell receptor beta chains given below trace back to one sample, sequenced in a study of blood T cell repertoires in COVID-19 (dated by TCRdb to between 2020 and 2021). Library prep was done by the immunoSEQ multiplex PCR assay. TCRdb carries this immuneACCESS record with in-frame sequences only. Its versions omit some clonotypes, under half of them owing to an unresolved V gene in the studies checked, with the rest unexplained. The sample contains about 380,000 clones, approximately 90% of them found a single time. The biggest ten clones account for roughly 1.2% of the sample. The sequenced sample was PBMCs or T cells enriched from blood (not recorded which). The receptors shown here come from a woman younger than 35 who had recovered from COVID-19.

The chain combines TRBV13 with TRBJ2-1, with D possibly matching TRBD2 (6 bases). The V gene's germline CDR1 is PRHDT and CDR2 FYEKMQ (reference sequence). This CDR3 is built from 16 residues. V dropped 1 base and J dropped 5 bases, with 15 bases sitting between them. This chain's CDR3 is CASSLVGGTEDNEQFF. The CDR3 DNA reads as TGTGCCAGCAGCTTAGTCGGAGGGACGGAGGACAATGAGCAGTTCTTC.

The gene calls are TRBV24-1 and TRBJ1-5; D uncertain. V was pared by 5 bases and J by 7 bases, with 8 bases between. CDR1 and CDR2 from the germline V gene are KGHDR and SFDVKD. The CDR3 has 12 residues. CDR3 DNA sequence: TGTGCCACCAGTGCCTATGAACAGCCCCAGCATTTT. Protein product: CATSAYEQPQHF.

The J gene is TRBJ1-4, the V gene TRBV20-1, with D uncertain. The CDR3 runs to 10 residues. CDR1 and CDR2 from the germline V gene are DFQATT and SNEGSKA (reference sequence). The ends were cut back, 6 bases at V and 14 bases at J, with 13 bases in the middle. CDR3 sequence (DNA): TGCAGTGCCGGCGGCTACGTGCTGTTTTTT. It is translated as CSAGGYVLFF.